This entry lists 18 T cell receptor beta chains sequenced from one sample in a study of blood T cell repertoires in COVID-19. Assay used: immunoSEQ multiplex PCR; TCRdb lists only in-frame clones, some missing. This table has 150,000 to 200,000 clones, 93% appearing once. Sequencing was carried out using peripheral blood. The receptors derive from a woman in her fifties or sixties with COVID-19, enrolled during active disease.

The chain recombines TRBV20-1 with TRBJ2-2, with D unclear. Germline V gene sequence: CDR1 DFQATT, CDR2 SNEGSKA (reference sequence). This CDR3 contains 11 residues. The V end was cut by 5 bases, the J end by 5 bases, with 6 bases between. The CDR3 coding sequence is TGCAGTGCTGTGAGGACCGGGGAGCTGTTTTTT. This codes for CSAVRTGELFF.

The rearrangement joins TRBV6-1 to TRBJ1-3; D not certain. The CDR3 extends over 11 amino acids. Trimming stripped 5 bases from V and 4 bases from J, with 3 bases between. In germline, CDR1 is MNHNS, CDR2 SASEGT. The CDR3 is CASSQGNTIYF. In DNA, the CDR3 is TGTGCCAGCAGTCAGGGAAACACCATATATTTT.

This sequence joins TRBV6-4 and TRBJ1-2; 8 positions match TRBD1. J was trimmed by 4 bases and V by 2 bases; bases with no gene match: 6. Germline V CDR1 and CDR2: MRHNA, SNTAGT. The CDR3 has 15 amino acids. DNA of the CDR3: TGTGCCAGCAGTGACGGAACAGGGGGTTCCTATGGCTACACCTTC. Translated: CASSDGTGGSYGYTF.

The rearrangement joins TRBV15 to TRBJ2-7; D ambiguous. CDR1 and CDR2 (germline): LNHNV, YYDKDF (reference sequence). This CDR3 spans 14 amino acids. V lost 0 bases and J lost 2, with 8 bases in between. The CDR3 DNA sequence: TGTGCCACCAGCAGAGAGGCCTCCGCCTACGAGCAGTACTTC. Its translation is CATSREASAYEQYF.

This clone was observed a handful of times. This chain links TRBV3-1 (or the pseudogene TRBV3-2) with TRBJ1-2, with D possibly being TRBD1 (6 bases). The CDR3 runs to 13 residues. Germline CDR1 is LGHDT and CDR2 is YNNKEL (reference sequence). V was cut by 6 bases and J by 8 bases, with 16 bases left in between. The CDR3 DNA is TGTGCCAGCAGGCAGACAACACAGGGAGGCTACACCTTC. This codes for CASRQTTQGGYTF.

The chain is built from TRBV29-1 and TRBJ1-1; D is perhaps TRBD1 (6 bases). The CDR3 runs to 13 residues. Germline V CDR1 and CDR2: SQVTM, ANQGSEA. Trimming removed 7 bases at V and 0 bases at J, with 12 bases between. The CDR3 region is CSDLDSMNTEAFF. Here the CDR3 DNA reads TGCAGCGACCTGGACAGCATGAACACTGAAGCTTTCTTT.

This clone was found once. This sequence joins TRBV7-9 and TRBJ2-6; D is ambiguous. The length of the CDR3 is 15 residues. CDR1 is SEHNR and CDR2 is FQNEAQ in the germline V gene (reference sequence). The V and J ends lost 3 bases and 0 bases respectively, with 6 bases between them. The CDR3 nucleotides are TGTGCCAGCAGCTTTCGGAGCTCTGGGGCCAACGTCCTGACTTTC. As protein: CASSFRSSGANVLTF. Variable domain in full (rest from reference TRBV7-9 and TRBJ2-6): DTGVSQNPRHKITKRGQNVTFRCDPISEHNRLYWYRQTLGQGPEFLTYFQNEAQLEKSRLLSDRFSAERPKGSFSTLEIQRTEQGDSAMYLCASSFRSSGANVLTFGAGSRLTVL.

CDR3 loop: CASNQGRVNYGYTF. The CDR3 region has the DNA TGTGCCAGCAACCAAGGCAGGGTAAACTATGGCTACACCTTC. The chain employs TRBV6-5 and TRBJ1-2; D might be TRBD1 (5 bases). The germline V gene has CDR1 MNHEY and CDR2 SVGAGI. V shed 7 bases and J shed 2 bases, with 14 bases lying between them. The CDR3 has 14 amino acids.

V gene TRBV7-2 combines with J gene TRBJ1-1; D gene unclear. The V and J ends lost 3 bases and 6 bases respectively, with 17 bases between them. This CDR3 is built from 15 residues. The germline V gene has CDR1 SGHTA and CDR2 FQGNSA. The CDR3 DNA is TGTGCCAGCAGCTTCGGCGGTGGAGGACGGTCTGAAGCTTTCTTT. Protein product: CASSFGGGGRSEAFF.

The chain links TRBV10-2 to TRBJ1-1; 12 nucleotides line up with TRBD1. The germline gives CDR1 WSHSY, CDR2 SAAADI. The CDR3 consists of 16 residues. With 3 bases clipped from V and 3 bases from J, the junction kept 5 bases outside the gene matches. For the CDR3, the DNA is TGCGCCAGCAGTGAAGGGACAGGGGGCAGGGACACTGAAGCTTTCTTT. Its translation is CASSEGTGGRDTEAFF.

Notes on this clone: Other DNA sequences in the same sample also yield this CDR3. The chain recombines TRBV18 with TRBJ1-1; D remains unclear. V dropped 4 bases and J dropped 0 bases, with 6 bases sitting between them. Per the germline V gene, CDR1 is KGHSH and CDR2 is LQKENI. This CDR3 comprises 13 residues. The chain's CDR3 is CASSLAMNTEAFF. The CDR3 region has the DNA TGTGCCAGCTCACTCGCTATGAACACTGAAGCTTTCTTT.

The chain has TRBV5-1 and TRBJ1-1; 7 bases match TRBD1. CDR3 length: 14 residues. The V gene end was trimmed by 7 bases and the J gene end by 1 base; junction bases not matched to a gene: 7. Germline CDR1 and CDR2: SGHRS and YFSETQ. The CDR3 loop is CASAWTGGNTEAFF. The CDR3 DNA follows: TGCGCCAGCGCCTGGACAGGCGGGAACACTGAAGCTTTCTTT. The full variable domain, completed using reference TRBV5-1 and TRBJ1-1, is KAGVTQTPRYLIKTRGQQVTLSCSPISGHRSVSWYQQTPGQGLQFLFEYFSETQRNKGNFPGRFSGRQFSNSRSEMNVSTLELGDSALYLCASAWTGGNTEAFFGQGTRLTVV.

The genes are TRBV7-3 and TRBJ1-6, with TRBD1 as a possible D gene (5 bases). CDR1 SGHTA and CDR2 FQGTGA come from the germline V gene. This CDR3 comprises 14 residues. Trimming stripped 3 bases from V and 8 bases from J, with 11 bases between. The CDR3 DNA reads as TGTGCCAGCAGCTTTGGGGGAGGGCATTCACCCCTCCACTTT. Translation: CASSFGGGHSPLHF.

The rearrangement links TRBV29-1 to TRBJ2-2, with a possible D match to TRBD1 (5 bases). V was shortened by 4 bases and J by 0 bases, with 9 bases between the two germline ends. The germline CDR1 and CDR2 sequences are SQVTM and ANQGSEA. CDR3 size: 14 residues. The CDR3 coding sequence is TGCAGCGTTGTCAGGGCCGCGAACACCGGGGAGCTGTTTTTT. As protein: CSVVRAANTGELFF.

This chain joins TRBV9 and TRBJ2-1; perhaps TRBD1 as D (7 bases). Between the trimmed V and J ends, which lost 0 bases and 0 bases, there was a span of 16 bases. The CDR3 is 18 residues long. Germline V gene sequence: CDR1 SGDLS, CDR2 YYNGEE. The CDR3 nucleotides read TGTGCCAGCAGCGTAGAAGGGGGCGGGCGGGGCTCCTACAATGAGCAGTTCTTC. Its protein product is CASSVEGGGRGSYNEQFF.

The rearrangement uses TRBV19 and TRBJ1-2, with D possibly matching TRBD1 (5 bases). CDR3 size: 12 residues. In germline, CDR1 is LNHDA, CDR2 SQIVND (reference sequence). V was clipped by 7 bases and J by 0 bases, with 6 bases between them. Here the CDR3 reads CASTTANYGYTF. The CDR3 bases are TGTGCCAGTACGACAGCTAACTATGGCTACACCTTC.

This chain uses TRBV11-1 with TRBJ1-1, with a weak D call TRBD1 (5 bases). This CDR3 is 13 amino acids long. Germline-derived CDR1 and CDR2 are SGHAT and FQDESV (reference sequence). V gave up 6 bases and J gave up 5 bases, with 13 bases separating them. The CDR3 loop reads CASSFPGITEAFF. DNA for the CDR3: TGTGCCAGCAGTTTCCCAGGGATTACTGAAGCTTTCTTT.

This rearrangement joins TRBV7-2 to TRBJ2-7, with TRBD2 matching over 13 bases. The CDR3 spans 17 residues. Germline V lookup: CDR1 SGHTA, CDR2 FQGNSA. V was pared by 5 bases and J by 2 bases, with 9 bases of the junction left unmatched. The DNA for the CDR3 is TGTGCCAGCAGCCGTAGACTAGCGGGGGGTATGCCCTACGAGCAGTACTTC. Its translation is CASSRRLAGGMPYEQYF.